Shown below are 9 T cell receptor beta chains from a single sample sequenced in a study of blood T cells in healthy people across ages. Next came a second PCR, run for about 6 to 12 cycles, which used a sample-barcoded 5' primer along with a J-beta primer mix. TCRdb used MiXCR to reprocess the 5' RACE reads, holding one entry per CDR3 protein. Among roughly 730,000 distinct CDR3 sequences, roughly 50% were seen once, and the ten largest hold about a quarter. The sample was blood. All receptors derive from a middle-aged man in good health.

V gene TRBV6-5 combines with J gene TRBJ2-1, with TRBD1 matching 7 bases. Per germline, CDR1 MNHEY and CDR2 SVGAGI. This CDR3 is built from 14 residues. V gave up 6 bases and J gave up 7 bases; unmatched junction bases: 9. Here the CDR3 reads CASRPTGAGNEQFF. DNA of the CDR3: TGTGCCAGCAGACCTACAGGGGCCGGGAATGAGCAGTTCTTC.

The chain joins TRBV7-9 to TRBJ2-1, with 11 bases fitting TRBD2. In germline, CDR1 is SEHNR, CDR2 FQNEAQ (reference sequence). With 1 base clipped from V and 8 bases from J, the junction kept 7 bases outside the gene matches. The CDR3 loop spans 16 amino acids. The CDR3 coding sequence is TGTGCCAGCAGCTTAGACGGGCTAGCGGGAGGTGATGAGCAGTTCTTC. The encoded protein is CASSLDGLAGGDEQFF.

The chain links TRBV5-1 to TRBJ2-5; 9 bases align to TRBD2. CDR3 length equals 17 residues. V was pared by 2 bases and J by 11 bases, with 19 bases of the junction left unmatched. From germline, CDR1 is SGHRS and CDR2 YFSETQ. The CDR3 DNA is TGCGCCAGCAGCTTATCTAGCGGGACCCAAATCATCAATGAGCAGTACTTC. Its translation is CASSLSSGTQIINEQYF.

There are a few counts of this clonotype. The CDR3 loop is CASSRGSLGNTEAFF. CDR3 in DNA: TGTGCCAGCAGTCGGGGTTCCCTGGGGAACACTGAAGCTTTCTTT. The gene calls are TRBV9 and TRBJ1-1; D is unresolved. The ends were cut back, 5 bases at V and 1 base at J, with 15 bases in the middle. The CDR3 covers 15 residues. CDR1 and CDR2 from the germline V gene are SGDLS and YYNGEE.

This clonotype was detected once. This rearrangement joins TRBV10-3 to TRBJ2-3, with D tentatively TRBD2 (5 bases). The length of the CDR3 is 14 residues. Between the trimmed V and J ends, which lost 4 bases and 1 base, there was a span of 9 bases. Germline V gene lookup returns CDR1 ENHRY and CDR2 SYGVKD. The CDR3 loop reads CAISAGGRTDTQYF. Written as DNA, the CDR3 is TGTGCCATCAGTGCCGGCGGGCGCACAGATACGCAGTATTTT.

The rearrangement links TRBV20-1 to TRBJ1-1; 7 nucleotides match TRBD1. V lost 0 bases and J lost 4; bases outside the gene matches: 8. The CDR3 is 15 amino acids. Germline V gives CDR1 DFQATT, CDR2 SNEGSKA (reference sequence). This chain's CDR3 is CSARDLPSGGTEAFF. Here the CDR3 DNA reads TGCAGTGCTAGAGATCTTCCGTCAGGGGGCACTGAAGCTTTCTTT.

The rearrangement joins TRBV7-6 to TRBJ2-7, with D tentatively TRBD1 (6 bases). The germline V gene has CDR1 SGHVS and CDR2 FNYEAQ. The CDR3 has 15 amino acids. V dropped 0 bases and J dropped 7 bases, with 16 bases sitting between them. Written as DNA, the CDR3 is TGTGCCAGCAGCTTAGCGACAGGCCCAGTTCAGGAGCAGTACTTC. Encoded protein: CASSLATGPVQEQYF.

This sequence joins TRBV5-1 and TRBJ2-2; TRBD1 agrees at 8 bases. V lost 4 bases to trimming and J lost 6 bases; unmatched junction nucleotides: 5. This CDR3 region has 14 residues. CDR1 is SGHRS and CDR2 is YFSETQ in the germline V gene. The chain's CDR3 is CASSAGGNAGELFF. In DNA, the CDR3 is TGCGCCAGCAGCGCAGGGGGCAACGCCGGGGAGCTGTTTTTT.

The chain combines TRBV4-1 with TRBJ1-2; 11 bases map to TRBD1. V gave up 3 bases and J gave up 3 bases; unmatched junction bases: 3. Germline assignment: CDR1 MGHRA and CDR2 YSYEKL. The CDR3 runs to 15 residues. CDR3 sequence: CASSQDRGRDYGYTF. The DNA for the CDR3 is TGCGCCAGCAGCCAGGACAGGGGGCGCGACTATGGCTACACCTTC.